A single sample gave rise to the 10 T cell receptor beta chains below, sequenced in a study of blood T cells in healthy people across ages. With a J-beta primer mix and a sample-barcoded 5' primer, a second PCR ran about 7 to 12 cycles. TCRdb reprocessed the 5' RACE reads with MiXCR, giving one entry per CDR3 protein. Of approximately 700,000 distinct CDR3 sequences in the sample, around 32% were seen once. What was sequenced was blood. The receptors originated from a woman of 80 years or more in good health.

The sample holds many counts of this clonotype. The chain combines TRBV5-1 with TRBJ2-3, with 8 nucleotides matching TRBD1. The CDR3 has 16 residues. Per the germline V gene, CDR1 is SGHRS and CDR2 is YFSETQ. J was trimmed by 2 bases and V by 0 bases; bases with no gene match: 5. The DNA for the CDR3 is TGCGCCAGCAGCTTGGCCGCGACAGGGGCCACAGATACGCAGTATTTT. It is translated as CASSLAATGATDTQYF.

This chain connects TRBV28 to TRBJ2-5; D not resolved. Per germline, CDR1 MDHEN and CDR2 SYDVKM. Trimming removed 6 bases at V and 4 bases at J, with 18 bases between. CDR3 length: 15 amino acids. CDR3 nucleotide sequence: TGTGCCAGCAGCCTGGCACGGCGAGAGAGAGAGACCCAGTACTTC. It encodes CASSLARRERETQYF.

This chain uses TRBV11-2 with TRBJ1-5; D gene unclear. V lost 5 bases and J 2 bases, leaving 13 bases between the germline ends. The CDR3 sequence is 15 residues long. In germline, CDR1 is SGHAT, CDR2 FQNNGV. The CDR3 sequence is CASSVGFRGNQPQHF. The CDR3 DNA reads TGTGCCAGCAGCGTGGGTTTTAGGGGCAATCAGCCCCAGCATTTT.

In its sample, this clonotype was seen many times. The chain employs TRBV20-1 and TRBJ2-5; D is unresolved. Germline loops: CDR1 DFQATT, CDR2 SNEGSKA (reference sequence). V lost 6 bases, J lost 5 bases, and 10 bases lay in between. The CDR3 has 11 residues. The CDR3 here is CSAWVGETQYF. Here the CDR3 DNA reads TGCAGTGCGTGGGTTGGGGAGACCCAGTACTTC.

V and J are TRBV6-1 and TRBJ1-1; D perhaps matches TRBD1 (6 bases). The V end lost 4 bases, the J end lost 1 base, and 10 bases lay between the germline ends. There are 14 residues in the CDR3. The germline V gene encodes CDR1 MNHNS and CDR2 SASEGT. The CDR3 loop reads CASSVTGENTEAFF. The DNA for the CDR3 is TGTGCCAGCAGTGTGACAGGAGAGAACACTGAAGCTTTCTTT.

This clonotype was seen at least ten times. The chain is built from TRBV4-2 and TRBJ1-2; weak D call: TRBD1 (5 bases). The CDR3 runs to 15 residues. Trimming cost V 1 base and J 2 bases, with 11 bases left between them. Per the germline V gene, CDR1 is LGHNA and CDR2 is YNFKEQ. DNA for the CDR3: TGTGCCAGCAGCCAAGGGCCACAGGTGAACTATGGCTACACCTTC. Translated: CASSQGPQVNYGYTF.

The chain combines TRBV7-9 with TRBJ2-5; D is undetermined. The germline V and J ends were trimmed by 3 bases and 2 bases, with 10 bases remaining between them. Per the germline V gene, CDR1 is SEHNR and CDR2 is FQNEAQ (reference sequence). The CDR3 runs 14 residues. In DNA form, the CDR3 reads TGTGCCAGCAGCTTTTGGACGAGACAAGAGACCCAGTACTTC. This sequence encodes CASSFWTRQETQYF.

This clonotype showed up just a few times. The chain links TRBV2 to TRBJ2-7; 8 bases match TRBD1. CDR3 length equals 15 residues. Germline V gene sequence: CDR1 SNHLY, CDR2 FYNNEI. The J segment lost 7 bases and the V segment lost 7 bases, leaving 15 bases of the junction unmatched. As DNA, the CDR3 is TGTGCCAGCAAGTTCCAGGGGGCGGTCCTCAATGAGCAGTACTTC. Residues: CASKFQGAVLNEQYF.

In the case of this clonotype: This may be a read error, as it is one base from a much larger clone. The J gene is TRBJ2-4, the V gene TRBV24-1, with 8 positions matching TRBD1. TRBJ2-5 matches the DNA end more closely, so the J call is doubtful. The CDR3 totals 14 residues. CDR1 KGHDR and CDR2 SFDVKD come from the germline V gene. This CDR3 is CATGDRGTQETQYF. The CDR3 coding sequence is TGTGCCACCGGTGACAGGGGCACCCAAGAGACCCAGTACTTC.

As regards this clonotype: This may stem from a read error, because a much larger clone lies one nucleotide away. The rearrangement links TRBV20-1 to TRBJ2-5; 8 bases are shared with TRBD2. This CDR3 has 15 residues. Germline values: CDR1 DFQATT, CDR2 SNEGSKA (reference sequence). The CDR3 nucleotides read TGCAGTGCTGGAGAGGCGGGGGGATTCCAAGAGACCCAGTACTTC. Amino acids: CSAGEAGGFQETQYF.